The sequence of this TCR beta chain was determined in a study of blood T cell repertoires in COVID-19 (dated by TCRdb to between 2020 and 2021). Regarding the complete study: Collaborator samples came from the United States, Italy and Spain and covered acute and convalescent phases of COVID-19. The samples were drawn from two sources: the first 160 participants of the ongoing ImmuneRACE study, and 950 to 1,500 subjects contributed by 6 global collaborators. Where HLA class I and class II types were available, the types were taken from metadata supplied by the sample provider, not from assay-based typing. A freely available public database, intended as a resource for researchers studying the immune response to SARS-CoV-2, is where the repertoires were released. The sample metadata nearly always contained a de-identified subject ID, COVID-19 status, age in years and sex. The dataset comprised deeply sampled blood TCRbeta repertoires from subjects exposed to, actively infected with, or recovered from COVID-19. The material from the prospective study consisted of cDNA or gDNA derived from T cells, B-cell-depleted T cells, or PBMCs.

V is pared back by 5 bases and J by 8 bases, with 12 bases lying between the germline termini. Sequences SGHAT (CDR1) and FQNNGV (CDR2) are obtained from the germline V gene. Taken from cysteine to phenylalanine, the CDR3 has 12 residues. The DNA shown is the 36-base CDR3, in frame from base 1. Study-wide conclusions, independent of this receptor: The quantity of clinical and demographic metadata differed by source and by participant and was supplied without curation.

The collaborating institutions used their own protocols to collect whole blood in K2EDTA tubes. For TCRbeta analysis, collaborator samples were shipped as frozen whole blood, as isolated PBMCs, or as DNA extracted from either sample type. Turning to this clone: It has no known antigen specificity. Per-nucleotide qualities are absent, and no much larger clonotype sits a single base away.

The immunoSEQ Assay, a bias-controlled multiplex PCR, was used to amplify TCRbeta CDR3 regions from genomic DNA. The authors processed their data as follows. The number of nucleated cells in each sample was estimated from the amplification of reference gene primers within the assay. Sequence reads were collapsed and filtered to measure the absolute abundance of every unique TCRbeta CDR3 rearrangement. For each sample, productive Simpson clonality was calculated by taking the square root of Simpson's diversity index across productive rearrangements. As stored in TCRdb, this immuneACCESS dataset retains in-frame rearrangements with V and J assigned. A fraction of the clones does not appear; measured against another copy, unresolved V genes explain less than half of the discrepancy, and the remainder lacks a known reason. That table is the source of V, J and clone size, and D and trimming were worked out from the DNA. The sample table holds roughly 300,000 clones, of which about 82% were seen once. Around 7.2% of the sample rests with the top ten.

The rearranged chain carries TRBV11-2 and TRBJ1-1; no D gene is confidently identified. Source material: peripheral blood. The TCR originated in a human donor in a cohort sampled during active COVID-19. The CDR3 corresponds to CASSRIRVEAFF. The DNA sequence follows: TGTGCCAGCAGCCGTATCCGGGTGGAAGCTTTCTTT.